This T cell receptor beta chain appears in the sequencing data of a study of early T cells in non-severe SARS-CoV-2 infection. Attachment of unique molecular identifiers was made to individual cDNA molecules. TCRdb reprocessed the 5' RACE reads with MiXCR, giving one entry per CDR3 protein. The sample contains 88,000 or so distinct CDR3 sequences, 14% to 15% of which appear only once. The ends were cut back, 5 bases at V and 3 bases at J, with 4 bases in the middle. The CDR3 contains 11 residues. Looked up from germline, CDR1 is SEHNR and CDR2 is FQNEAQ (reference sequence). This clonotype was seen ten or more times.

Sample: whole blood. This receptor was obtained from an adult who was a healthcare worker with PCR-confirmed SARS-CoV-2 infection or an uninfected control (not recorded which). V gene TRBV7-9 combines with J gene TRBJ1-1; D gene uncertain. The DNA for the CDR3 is TGTGCCAGCAGCCGCGACACTGAAGCTTTCTTT. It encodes CASSRDTEAFF.